This T cell receptor beta chain emerged from a study of beta chain features in type 1 diabetes. The germline V gene has CDR1 SGHRS and CDR2 YFSETQ. V lost 0 bases, J lost 2 bases, and 11 bases lay in between. The CDR3 loop spans 15 amino acids. Reverse transcription of all isolated RNA meant that expressed TCRB transcripts were sequenced. Mean read depth for naive, central memory and regulatory T cell samples was several million reads. Measured with immunoSEQ multiplex PCR; TCRdb has only the in-frame clones, and not every one. The profile covers 450,000 to 550,000 clones, with approximately 30% appearing a single time and about 0.065% taken by the ten largest. Only a few counts were recorded for this clone. Its antigen is still unknown. Study-level results: Any PCR bias toward short templates would affect both groups alike. All four CD4+ subsets from Type 1 diabetes patients carried moderately but significantly shorter TCRB CDR3s. The study left unresolved whether HLA type influences TCRB rearrangement.

Sequencing was done on a sample of naive CD4+ T cells from blood. The receptor's source is a man younger than 30 in good health. V is TRBV5-1 and J is TRBJ2-5; D uncertain. The CDR3 loop reads CASSLGHTGQETQYF. Written as DNA, the CDR3 is TGCGCCAGCAGCTTGGGACACACCGGTCAAGAGACCCAGTACTTC.